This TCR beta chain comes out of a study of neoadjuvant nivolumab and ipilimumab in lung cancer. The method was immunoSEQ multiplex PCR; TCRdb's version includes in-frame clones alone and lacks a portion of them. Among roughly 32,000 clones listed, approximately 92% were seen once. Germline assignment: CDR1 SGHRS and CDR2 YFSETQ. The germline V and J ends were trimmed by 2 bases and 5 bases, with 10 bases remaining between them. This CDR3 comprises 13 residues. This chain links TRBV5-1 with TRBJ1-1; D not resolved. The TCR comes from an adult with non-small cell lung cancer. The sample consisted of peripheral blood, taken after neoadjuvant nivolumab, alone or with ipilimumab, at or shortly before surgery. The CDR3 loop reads CASSFVATTEAFF. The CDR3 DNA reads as TGCGCCAGCAGCTTTGTGGCAACTACTGAAGCTTTCTTT. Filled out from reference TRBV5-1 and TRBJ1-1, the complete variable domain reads KAGVTQTPRYLIKTRGQQVTLSCSPISGHRSVSWYQQTPGQGLQFLFEYFSETQRNKGNFPGRFSGRQFSNSRSEMNVSTLELGDSALYLCASSFVATTEAFFGQGTRLTVV.